This T cell receptor (beta chain) emerged from a study of blood T cell repertoires in COVID-19. The wider study: From the United States, Italy and Spain came samples of acute and convalescent COVID-19. The cDNA or gDNA used as material had been derived from T cells, B-cell-depleted T cells, or PBMCs.

V was cut by 7 bases and J by 0 bases, with 6 bases left in between. The CDR3 spans 13 residues. CDR1 is WNHNN, CDR2 SYGVQD, per germline (reference sequence). In the original workflow: How many nucleated cells were present was estimated from reference gene primer amplification. The table came from immunoSEQ multiplex PCR; TCRdb's copy has only in-frame clones and leaves some out. V and J calls and clone size are copied from that table; D and trimming were computed from the DNA. The repertoire holds some 120,000 clones, approximately 78% seen once, with roughly 7.7% in the top ten. The rearrangement links TRBV10-1 to TRBJ2-2; D ambiguous. Sample: peripheral blood. The TCR was taken from a man between 65 and 85 years old with acute or convalescent COVID-19. CDR3 in DNA: TGCGCCAGCAAACAGCCGAACACCGGGGAGCTGTTTTTT. It specifies CASKQPNTGELFF.